These 5 T cell receptor beta chains originate from one sample sequenced in a study of blood T cell repertoires in COVID-19. Generated by immunoSEQ multiplex PCR, the TCRdb table keeps only in-frame clones and is missing some. Seen here are roughly 200,000 clones, 89% observed once, and the top ten hold about 7%. Specimen: peripheral blood. Receptors were obtained from a man aged 35-49 years with acute or convalescent COVID-19.

The chain's CDR3 is CASSDPGWRTGELFF. As DNA, the CDR3 is TGTGCCAGCAGTGACCCAGGGTGGCGCACCGGGGAGCTGTTTTTT. The chain is built from TRBV25-1 and TRBJ2-2, with D possibly being TRBD1 (5 bases). V lost 3 bases to trimming and J lost 4 bases, with 12 bases between them. The CDR3 is made up of 15 amino acids. Germline loops: CDR1 MGHDK, CDR2 SYGVNS.

This clone was seen once. The rearrangement links TRBV10-1 to TRBJ2-3, with 8 bases aligning to TRBD2. V shed 5 bases and J 6 bases; nucleotides not matched to a gene: 7. The germline CDR1 and CDR2 sequences are WNHNN and SYGVQD (reference sequence). There are 14 residues in the CDR3. CDR3 sequence: CASSSGGLGDTQYF. DNA of the CDR3: TGCGCCAGCAGTAGCGGGGGCCTCGGGGATACGCAGTATTTT.

This chain links TRBV6-4 with TRBJ2-1, with 8 bases identical to TRBD2. Losses at the gene ends were 3 bases for V and 4 bases for J; bases not matched to a gene: 5. Germline-derived CDR1 and CDR2 are MRHNA and SNTAGT. There are 15 residues in the CDR3. CDR3 nucleotide sequence: TGTGCCAGCAGTGAGGTAGCGGGGCAATACAATGAGCAGTTCTTC. This codes for CASSEVAGQYNEQFF.

This chain links TRBV21-1 with TRBJ1-1; TRBD1, the table's D call, lacks a check against the DNA. TRBV21-1 is recorded as a pseudogene. This CDR3 has 16 residues. The CDR3 is CASSPPPGYKTTEAFF. The CDR3 DNA sequence: TGTGCCAGCAGCCCCCCCCCAGGGTATAAGACCACTGAAGCTTTCTTT.

V is TRBV2 and J is TRBJ2-3, with TRBD1 as a possible D gene (5 bases). Germline values: CDR1 SNHLY, CDR2 FYNNEI. The CDR3 is made up of 13 amino acids. Deletions cut 7 bases from V and 2 bases from J, with 10 bases between. The CDR3 DNA reads TGTGCCAGCAAAAAACAGGCCACAGATACGCAGTATTTT. Protein: CASKKQATDTQYF. The full variable domain, with the rest looked up from reference TRBV2 and TRBJ2-3, is EPEVTQTPSHQVTQMGQEVILRCVPISNHLYFYWYRQILGQKVEFLVSFYNNEISEKSEIFDDQFSVERPDGSNFTLKIRSTKLEDSAMYFCASKKQATDTQYFGPGTRLTVL.